The 8 T cell receptor beta chains in this list originate from one sample, sequenced in a study of blood T cell repertoires in COVID-19. Method: immunoSEQ multiplex PCR; TCRdb's copy keeps in-frame clones and lacks some. The top ten hold approximately 7.8% of the sample, which has a few hundred thousand clones, about 87% seen once. Specimen: peripheral blood. The origin of the receptors is a woman in her forties or fifties who had recovered from COVID-19.

V gene TRBV28 combines with J gene TRBJ2-5; 7 bases are shared with TRBD2. CDR1 is MDHEN, CDR2 SYDVKM, per germline. J lost 2 bases, V lost 2 bases, and 8 bases had no gene match. The CDR3 runs 16 residues. CDR3 protein: CASSLVWLAEQETQYF. The CDR3 DNA reads as TGTGCCAGCAGTTTAGTATGGCTAGCGGAACAAGAGACCCAGTACTTC. The complete variable domain, with remaining parts taken from reference TRBV28 and TRBJ2-5, reads DVKVTQSSRYLVKRTGEKVFLECVQDMDHENMFWYRQDPGLGLRLIYFSYDVKMKEKGDIPEGYSVSREKKERFSLILESASTNQTSMYLCASSLVWLAEQETQYFGPGTRLLVL.

The chain links TRBV11-3 to TRBJ1-1, with D uncertain. Germline CDR1 is SGHNT and CDR2 is YENEEA. With 1 base removed from V and 1 base from J, the gap between germline ends came to 7 bases. The CDR3 has 14 residues. The chain's CDR3 is CASSLGRANTEAFF. The CDR3 nucleotides are TGTGCCAGCAGCTTAGGGAGGGCGAACACTGAAGCTTTCTTT.

This chain uses TRBV11-2 with TRBJ2-3; unclear D gene. Trimming took 2 bases from V and 6 from J, leaving 6 bases between them. CDR1 and CDR2 from the germline V gene are SGHAT and FQNNGV. CDR3 length equals 12 residues. The CDR3 spells CASSLFFDTQYF. In DNA, the CDR3 is TGTGCCAGCAGCTTATTCTTTGATACGCAGTATTTT.

This clone came up a few times. This same CDR3 is encoded by further DNA sequences in the sample. This chain joins TRBV9 and TRBJ1-5; no clear D. The CDR3 runs to 15 residues. Germline lookup yields CDR1 SGDLS and CDR2 YYNGEE. Trimming shortened V by 0 bases and J by 0 bases, and 7 bases separated the two germline ends. Here the CDR3 DNA reads TGTGCCAGCAGCGTAGACGGGTTTAGCAATCAGCCCCAGCATTTT. Amino acid sequence: CASSVDGFSNQPQHF.

V usage is TRBV12-3 or TRBV12-4 and J usage is TRBJ1-2; the D gene is possibly TRBD1 (6 bases). The CDR3 covers 11 residues. Trimming pared 10 bases from V and 8 bases from J, leaving 14 bases between. The CDR3 here is CAINRDQGYTF. CDR3 DNA sequence: TGTGCCATAAACAGGGACCAAGGCTACACCTTC.

This rearrangement joins TRBV25-1 to TRBJ2-5; perhaps TRBD2 as D (5 bases). CDR3 length: 14 amino acids. Germline values: CDR1 MGHDK, CDR2 SYGVNS. Trimming shortened V by 4 bases and J by 4 bases, and 13 bases separated the two germline ends. The CDR3 spells CASSGWSGSETQYF. CDR3 nucleotide sequence: TGTGCCAGCAGTGGGTGGTCGGGGTCAGAGACCCAGTACTTC. The full variable domain, rest sourced from reference TRBV25-1 and TRBJ2-5, is EADIYQTPRYLVIGTGKKITLECSQTMGHDKMYWYQQDPGMELHLIHYSYGVNSTEKGDLSSESTVSRIRTEHFPLTLESARPSHTSQYLCASSGWSGSETQYFGPGTRLLVL.

This chain connects TRBV15 to TRBJ2-7; no clear D. V lost 0 bases, J lost 0 bases, and 6 bases lay in between. Germline values: CDR1 LNHNV, CDR2 YYDKDF (reference sequence). CDR3 length equals 14 residues. CDR3 DNA: TGTGCCACCAGCAGAGATTACAACTCCTACGAGCAGTACTTC. Amino acids: CATSRDYNSYEQYF.

CDR3 loop: CASSQDRAPSKPQHF. In nucleotides, the CDR3 is TGTGCCAGCAGCCAAGATCGTGCCCCGAGTAAGCCCCAGCATTTT. The genes are TRBV3-1 (or the pseudogene TRBV3-2) and TRBJ1-5; no firm D call. The V gene lost 0 bases and the J gene lost 8 bases, with 14 bases spanning the gap. The CDR3 has 15 amino acids. Germline V gene data show CDR1 as LGHDT and CDR2 as YNNKEL (reference sequence).